The 32 T cell receptor beta chains given below trace back to one sample, sequenced in a study of shared clonotypes between healthy human individuals. The method was immunoSEQ multiplex PCR; TCRdb's version includes in-frame clones alone and lacks a portion of them. The table records about 2.4 million clones, about 92% of them present only once. The specimen was naive CD4+ T cells sorted from blood. Sample subset: CD45RA+ positively selected. Every receptor here comes from a man aged 18 to 35 in good health.

Points on this clone: Additional DNA sequences in this sample encode the identical CDR3. The chain has TRBV5-1 and TRBJ2-1; 9 bases align to TRBD1. Trimming cost V 2 bases and J 4 bases; bases outside gene matches: 1. Germline CDR1 SGHRS, CDR2 YFSETQ. This CDR3 has 14 amino acids. The chain's CDR3 is CASSLGTGYNEQFF. The CDR3, as DNA: TGCGCCAGCAGCTTAGGGACAGGGTACAATGAGCAGTTCTTC.

This clone occurred once. The V gene is TRBV29-1, the J gene TRBJ2-1; TRBD2 agrees at 7 bases. The V and J ends lost 1 base and 0 bases, in that order; junction bases with no gene match: 3. Germline assignment: CDR1 SQVTM and CDR2 ANQGSEA. This CDR3 has 15 residues. The CDR3 DNA reads as TGCAGCGTTGAAGGGGGGGGAAACTCCTACAATGAGCAGTTCTTC. Amino acid sequence: CSVEGGGNSYNEQFF.

This rearrangement joins TRBV6-6 to TRBJ2-7, with 9 positions matching TRBD1. V dropped 8 bases and J dropped 6; count of bases not matched to a gene: 8. CDR3 length: 13 residues. Germline CDR1 and CDR2: MNHNY and SVGAGI (reference sequence). CDR3 in amino acids: CASRQGGTAEQYF. The DNA for the CDR3 is TGTGCCAGCCGACAGGGGGGGACGGCCGAGCAGTACTTC.

This sequence joins TRBV5-4 and TRBJ1-1, with D possibly matching TRBD1 (5 bases). Looked up from germline, CDR1 is SGHNT and CDR2 is YYREEE (reference sequence). The CDR3 is 14 residues long. The V gene lost 6 bases and the J gene lost 0 bases, with 12 bases spanning the gap. CDR3 DNA: TGTGCCAGCAACCCTCCGGGGGTGAACACTGAAGCTTTCTTT. Amino acid sequence: CASNPPGVNTEAFF.

The V gene is TRBV18, the J gene TRBJ1-2; possibly TRBD1 for D (5 bases). Germline CDR1 and CDR2: KGHSH and LQKENI. The length of the CDR3 is 15 residues. Trimming took off 2 bases at V and 0 bases at J, with 10 bases between the two ends. The CDR3: CASSPTGTANYGYTF. The DNA of the CDR3 is TGTGCCAGCTCACCAACGGGGACCGCTAACTATGGCTACACCTTC. The variable domain in full, completed from reference TRBV18 and TRBJ1-2, reads NAGVMQNPRHLVRRRGQEARLRCSPMKGHSHVYWYRQLPEEGLKFMVYLQKENIIDESGMPKERFSAEFPKEGPSILRIQQVVRGDSAAYFCASSPTGTANYGYTFGSGTRLTVV.

The CDR3 region is CASSRDRVPTGELFF. The CDR3 DNA is TGTGCCAGCAGCCGGGACAGGGTCCCCACCGGGGAGCTGTTTTTT. J is TRBJ2-2 and V is TRBV5-4; TRBD1 matches 9 bases. CDR3 length: 15 amino acids. Germline values: CDR1 SGHNT, CDR2 YYREEE (reference sequence). With 4 bases clipped from V and 4 bases from J, the junction kept 5 bases outside the gene matches. The full variable domain, completed using reference TRBV5-4 and TRBJ2-2, is ETGVTQSPTHLIKTRGQQVTLRCSSQSGHNTVSWYQQALGQGPQFIFQYYREEENGRGNFPPRFSGLQFPNYSSELNVNALELDDSALYLCASSRDRVPTGELFFGEGSRLTVL.

The genes are TRBV10-3 and TRBJ2-5, with D hard to call. Trimming took off 0 bases at V and 3 bases at J, with 8 bases between the two ends. Germline V CDR1 and CDR2: ENHRY, SYGVKD. The length of the CDR3 is 14 residues. Written as DNA, the CDR3 is TGTGCCATCAGTGAGTCAGGATCCAAAGAGACCCAGTACTTC. This gives the protein CAISESGSKETQYF.

The rearrangement links TRBV10-3 to TRBJ2-7, with 7 bases that match TRBD2. Per the germline V gene, CDR1 is ENHRY and CDR2 is SYGVKD. The CDR3 runs 15 residues. The junction had 10 bases not matched to a gene; V was cut back by 3 bases and J by 5 bases. CDR3 sequence (DNA): TGTGCCATCAGTGATCAGGGAGGGCGCCTCAACGAGCAGTACTTC. As protein: CAISDQGGRLNEQYF.

The chain joins TRBV9 to TRBJ2-1; D is perhaps TRBD2 (7 bases). Germline CDR1 SGDLS, CDR2 YYNGEE. V gave up 0 bases and J gave up 7 bases, with 11 bases separating them. CDR3 length: 14 residues. DNA of the CDR3: TGTGCCAGCAGCGTAGAGGGGGGGCTGAATGAGCAGTTCTTC. Its protein product is CASSVEGGLNEQFF. Drawing the rest from reference TRBV9 and TRBJ2-1, the complete variable domain is DSGVTQTPKHLITATGQRVTLRCSPRSGDLSVYWYQQSLDQGLQFLIQYYNGEERAKGNILERFSAQQFPDLHSELNLSSLELGDSALYFCASSVEGGLNEQFFGPGTRLTVL.

The chain links TRBV6-1 to TRBJ2-7; D possibly corresponds to TRBD1 (6 bases). Per the germline V gene, CDR1 is MNHNS and CDR2 is SASEGT. The CDR3 is made up of 15 amino acids. The V end lost 2 bases, the J end lost 1 base, and 12 bases lay between the germline ends. The CDR3 DNA follows: TGTGCCAGCAGTGAAAATCACAGGGCGTCCTACGAGCAGTACTTC. It yields the protein CASSENHRASYEQYF.

The chain carries TRBV28 and TRBJ1-1; D not certain. The CDR3 totals 13 residues. The V gene lost 3 bases and the J gene lost 1 base, with 6 bases spanning the gap. Germline assignment: CDR1 MDHEN and CDR2 SYDVKM. CDR3 in amino acids: CASSFIGNTEAFF. CDR3 nucleotide sequence: TGTGCCAGCAGTTTTATAGGGAACACTGAAGCTTTCTTT.

V is TRBV28 and J is TRBJ2-6; D perhaps matches TRBD1 (6 bases). This CDR3 comprises 16 residues. Deletions cut 10 bases from V and 2 bases from J, with 18 bases between. Germline CDR1 MDHEN, CDR2 SYDVKM. CDR3 sequence reads: CATEPGQLPGANVLTF. The CDR3 coding sequence is TGTGCCACAGAACCGGGACAATTGCCTGGGGCCAACGTCCTGACTTTC.

Details on this clone: This same CDR3 is encoded by further DNA sequences in the sample. The CDR3 sequence: CASSEGYSYNEQFF. The CDR3 DNA reads as TGTGCCAGCAGTGAGGGCTACTCCTACAATGAGCAGTTCTTC. The chain joins TRBV2 to TRBJ2-1; D is undetermined. The germline V and J ends were trimmed by 3 bases and 0 bases, with 6 bases remaining between them. The germline V gene has CDR1 SNHLY and CDR2 FYNNEI. The CDR3 sequence is 14 residues long. Filled out from reference TRBV2 and TRBJ2-1, the complete variable domain reads EPEVTQTPSHQVTQMGQEVILRCVPISNHLYFYWYRQILGQKVEFLVSFYNNEISEKSEIFDDQFSVERPDGSNFTLKIRSTKLEDSAMYFCASSEGYSYNEQFFGPGTRLTVL.

As for this clone: The same CDR3 arises from other DNA sequences in this sample as well. This chain connects TRBV5-1 to TRBJ2-3; 13 bases map to TRBD2. Trimming took 0 bases from V and 1 from J; bases not matched to a gene: 2. This CDR3 is built from 17 residues. Looked up from germline, CDR1 is SGHRS and CDR2 is YFSETQ. CDR3 DNA sequence: TGCGCCAGCAGCTTGGGTGGGACTAGCGGGGGCACAGATACGCAGTATTTT. Protein: CASSLGGTSGGTDTQYF.

This clone has a handful of counts. The same CDR3 arises from other DNA sequences in this sample as well. The genes are TRBV7-2 and TRBJ2-1, with 11 bases matching TRBD2. This CDR3 has 15 amino acids. From germline, CDR1 is SGHTA and CDR2 FQGNSA. With 2 bases clipped from V and 7 bases from J, the junction kept 4 bases outside the gene matches. The CDR3 DNA sequence: TGTGCCAGCAGCTTAAGTAGCGGGAGGGTGAATGAGCAGTTCTTC. Its protein product is CASSLSSGRVNEQFF.

The J gene is TRBJ1-2, the V gene TRBV6-5; 11 nucleotides line up with TRBD1. Losses at the gene ends were 6 bases for V and 8 bases for J; bases not matched to a gene: 11. Germline V gives CDR1 MNHEY, CDR2 SVGAGI. The CDR3 contains 15 residues. CDR3 residues: CASRRTGQGEKGYTF. The CDR3 DNA is TGTGCCAGCAGGCGAACGGGACAGGGGGAAAAAGGCTACACCTTC.

The genes are TRBV27 and TRBJ2-1; 8 positions agree with TRBD2. The CDR3 runs 16 residues. Germline V lookup: CDR1 MNHEY, CDR2 SMNVEV (reference sequence). With 5 bases clipped from V and 1 base from J, the junction kept 7 bases outside the gene matches. CDR3 sequence (DNA): TGTGCCAGCAGTCCCTCGGGGGGGCCGTCCTACAATGAGCAGTTCTTC. Its protein is CASSPSGGPSYNEQFF.

The genes are TRBV6-5 and TRBJ1-6; D ambiguous. With 0 bases removed from V and 8 bases from J, the gap between germline ends came to 8 bases. CDR3 size: 14 residues. CDR1 is MNHEY and CDR2 is SVGAGI in the germline V gene. The CDR3 sequence is CASSYSMRDSPLHF. The CDR3 DNA follows: TGTGCCAGCAGTTACTCGATGAGGGATTCACCCCTCCACTTT.

The CDR3 sequence is CASSLAGTGQPQHF. The DNA of the CDR3 is TGCGCCAGCAGCTTGGCGGGGACAGGTCAGCCCCAGCATTTT. The chain uses TRBV5-1 and TRBJ1-5; TRBD1 matches 8 bases. CDR3 size: 14 residues. Germline-derived CDR1 and CDR2 are SGHRS and YFSETQ. The V gene end was trimmed by 0 bases and the J gene end by 6 bases; junction bases not matched to a gene: 2.

The gene calls are TRBV5-1 and TRBJ2-2; TRBD1 matches 10 bases. The CDR3 consists of 16 residues. After removal of 4 bases from V and 6 bases from J, the junction contained 9 bases not matched to a gene. Germline V CDR1 and CDR2: SGHRS, YFSETQ. CDR3 nucleotides: TGCGCCAGCAGCCCAAGGACAGGGGGAATATCCGGGGAGCTGTTTTTT. This encodes CASSPRTGGISGELFF.

The V call is TRBV2, the J call TRBJ2-5, with 10 nucleotides matching TRBD2. After removal of 3 bases from V and 5 bases from J, the junction contained 9 bases not matched to a gene. The germline gives CDR1 SNHLY, CDR2 FYNNEI. The CDR3 has 16 residues. The CDR3 bases are TGTGCCAGCAGTGACCGACTAGCGGGTCATGGGGAGACCCAGTACTTC. Protein sequence: CASSDRLAGHGETQYF.

The chain recombines TRBV6-5 with TRBJ2-7; perhaps TRBD2 as D (5 bases). Trimming left V 8 bases short and J 2 bases short, with 10 bases between. The CDR3 has 12 amino acids. The germline V gene has CDR1 MNHEY and CDR2 SVGAGI. The DNA for the CDR3 is TGTGCCAGCTCGAGGGTTGCCTACGAGCAGTACTTC. It specifies CASSRVAYEQYF.

The chain has TRBV28 and TRBJ2-7, with 8 positions matching TRBD1. CDR1 is MDHEN and CDR2 is SYDVKM in the germline V gene. The trim removed 4 bases at V and 2 bases at J, leaving 13 bases unmatched. CDR3 length equals 17 residues. CDR3 residues: CASSSPGTGQVPYEQYF. The CDR3 DNA reads as TGTGCCAGCAGTTCTCCCGGGACAGGTCAGGTTCCCTACGAGCAGTACTTC.

The chain employs TRBV5-1 and TRBJ2-5; perhaps TRBD2 as D (5 bases). Between the trimmed V and J ends, which lost 4 bases and 5 bases, there was a span of 21 bases. Germline V gene lookup returns CDR1 SGHRS and CDR2 YFSETQ. This CDR3 region has 16 residues. The CDR3 reads CASSPNSGSLGETQYF. The CDR3 DNA reads TGCGCCAGCAGCCCGAACTCGGGGAGTCTGGGGGAGACCCAGTACTTC.

Of note for this clone: Different DNA sequences within this sample yield the same CDR3. The rearrangement links TRBV25-1 to TRBJ1-4; D is uncertain. The CDR3 is 12 residues long. V lost 0 bases, J lost 6 bases, and 2 bases lay in between. Germline assignment: CDR1 MGHDK and CDR2 SYGVNS. Here the CDR3 reads CASSEYDEKLFF. The CDR3 bases are TGTGCCAGCAGTGAATACGATGAAAAACTGTTTTTT.

The genes are TRBV7-2 and TRBJ1-4; D remains ambiguous. V was shortened by 5 bases and J by 8 bases, with 12 bases between the two germline ends. The CDR3 consists of 13 residues. Germline loops: CDR1 SGHTA, CDR2 FQGNSA. CDR3 DNA: TGTGCCAGCAGCCCCGGACCCGTCGAAAAACTGTTTTTT. It encodes CASSPGPVEKLFF.

A single count supports this clone. The CDR3 loop reads CASSLVASAGVGQYF. CDR3 coding DNA: TGTGCCAGCAGCTTAGTAGCTTCCGCTGGCGTCGGGCAGTACTTC. The gene calls are TRBV7-2 and TRBJ2-7; D not resolved. The germline V gene has CDR1 SGHTA and CDR2 FQGNSA. The ends were cut back, 1 base at V and 9 bases at J, with 19 bases in the middle. This CDR3 comprises 15 residues.

This chain uses TRBV30 with TRBJ2-2, with a possible D match to TRBD2 (7 bases). CDR3 length: 14 residues. Trimming stripped 4 bases from V and 3 bases from J, with 12 bases between. Germline assignment: CDR1 GTSNPN and CDR2 SVGIG (reference sequence). CDR3 protein: CAWKGEGYTGELFF. Here the CDR3 DNA reads TGTGCCTGGAAGGGGGAGGGGTACACCGGGGAGCTGTTTTTT.

The chain carries TRBV25-1 and TRBJ2-2; D is unresolved. Deletions cut 5 bases from V and 0 bases from J, with 7 bases between. The germline gives CDR1 MGHDK, CDR2 SYGVNS. The CDR3 contains 14 residues. CDR3 amino acids: CASSLDTNTGELFF. Written as DNA, the CDR3 is TGTGCCAGCAGTCTTGACACGAACACCGGGGAGCTGTTTTTT.

Regarding this clone: At one of its ends the junction is not consistent with the germline gene, which may arise from a read error. V gene TRBV7-7 combines with J gene TRBJ2-5; possibly TRBD2 for D (7 bases). This CDR3 spans 15 amino acids. From germline, CDR1 is SSHAT and CDR2 FNYEAQ (reference sequence). The CDR3 bases are TGTGCTAGCAGCTTAGGGGGGGGGTATAAGGAGACCCAGTACTTC. Translating it yields CASSLGGGYKETQYF.

This sequence joins TRBV7-6 and TRBJ2-2; a weak D match, TRBD1 (7 bases). This CDR3 contains 17 residues. Trimming took off 5 bases at V and 0 bases at J, with 16 bases between the two ends. Looked up from germline, CDR1 is SGHVS and CDR2 is FNYEAQ. The CDR3 sequence is CASSPRGTATNTGELFF. DNA for the CDR3: TGTGCCAGCAGCCCCCGGGGGACAGCCACGAACACCGGGGAGCTGTTTTTT.

The V gene is TRBV2, the J gene TRBJ2-7; D possibly matches TRBD1 or TRBD2 (5 bases each). Germline V CDR1 and CDR2: SNHLY, FYNNEI. The CDR3 contains 14 residues. V lost 9 bases and J 3 bases, leaving 18 bases between the germline ends. The CDR3 sequence: CASTRDGSHYEQYF. Written as DNA, the CDR3 is TGTGCCAGTACTAGGGACGGATCACACTACGAGCAGTACTTC.